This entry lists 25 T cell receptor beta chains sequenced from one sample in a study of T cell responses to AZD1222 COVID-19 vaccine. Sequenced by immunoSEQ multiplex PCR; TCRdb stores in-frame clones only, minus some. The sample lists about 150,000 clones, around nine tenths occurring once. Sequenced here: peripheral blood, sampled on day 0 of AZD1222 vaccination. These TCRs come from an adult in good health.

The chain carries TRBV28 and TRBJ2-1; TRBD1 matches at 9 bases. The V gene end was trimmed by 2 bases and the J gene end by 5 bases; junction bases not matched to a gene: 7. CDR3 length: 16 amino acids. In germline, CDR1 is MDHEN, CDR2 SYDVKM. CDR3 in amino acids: CASSLPGQGIHNEQFF. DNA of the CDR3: TGTGCCAGCAGTTTACCGGGACAGGGTATCCACAATGAGCAGTTCTTC.

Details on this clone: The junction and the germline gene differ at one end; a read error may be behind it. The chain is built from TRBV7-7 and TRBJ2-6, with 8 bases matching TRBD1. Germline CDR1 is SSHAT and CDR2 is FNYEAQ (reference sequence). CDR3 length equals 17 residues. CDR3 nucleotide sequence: TGTGCTAGCAGCCCTCGACAGGGGCGGACTGGGGCCAACGTCCTGACTTTC. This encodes CASSPRQGRTGANVLTF.

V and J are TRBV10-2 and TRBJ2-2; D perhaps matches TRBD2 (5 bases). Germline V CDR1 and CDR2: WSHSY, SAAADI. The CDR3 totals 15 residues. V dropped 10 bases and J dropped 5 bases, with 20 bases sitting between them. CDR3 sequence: CATAAALSGTGELFF. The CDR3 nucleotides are TGCGCCACCGCAGCGGCGCTCTCGGGGACCGGGGAGCTGTTTTTT.

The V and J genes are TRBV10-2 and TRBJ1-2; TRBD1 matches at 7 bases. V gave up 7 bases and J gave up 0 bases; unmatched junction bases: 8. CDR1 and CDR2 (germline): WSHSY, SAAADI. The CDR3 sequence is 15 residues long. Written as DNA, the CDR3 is TGCGCCAGCACCCTTGGACAGGCCACTAACTATGGCTACACCTTC. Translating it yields CASTLGQATNYGYTF.

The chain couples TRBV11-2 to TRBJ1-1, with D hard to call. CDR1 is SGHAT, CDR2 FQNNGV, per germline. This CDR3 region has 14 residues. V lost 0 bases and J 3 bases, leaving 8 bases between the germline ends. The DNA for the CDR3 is TGTGCCAGCAGCTTAGAAGGTGGGGACACTGAAGCTTTCTTT. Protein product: CASSLEGGDTEAFF.

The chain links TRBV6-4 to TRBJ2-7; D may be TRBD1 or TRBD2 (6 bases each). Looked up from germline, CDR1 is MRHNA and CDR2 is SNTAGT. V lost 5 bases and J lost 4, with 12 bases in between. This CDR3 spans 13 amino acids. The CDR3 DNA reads TGTGCCAGCAGTCTGATAGGGGGGTACGAGCAGTACTTC. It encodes CASSLIGGYEQYF.

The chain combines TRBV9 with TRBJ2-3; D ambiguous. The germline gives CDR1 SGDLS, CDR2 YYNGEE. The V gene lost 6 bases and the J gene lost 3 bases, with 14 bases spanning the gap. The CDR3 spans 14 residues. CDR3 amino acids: CASTPSRYTDTQYF. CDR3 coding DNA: TGTGCCAGCACCCCCAGCAGGTATACAGATACGCAGTATTTT.

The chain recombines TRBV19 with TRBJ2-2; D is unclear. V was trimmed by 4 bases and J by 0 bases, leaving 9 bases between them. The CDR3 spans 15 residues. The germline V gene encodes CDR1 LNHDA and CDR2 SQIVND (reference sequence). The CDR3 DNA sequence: TGTGCCAGTAGTACGGTACCGGCGAACACCGGGGAGCTGTTTTTT. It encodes CASSTVPANTGELFF.

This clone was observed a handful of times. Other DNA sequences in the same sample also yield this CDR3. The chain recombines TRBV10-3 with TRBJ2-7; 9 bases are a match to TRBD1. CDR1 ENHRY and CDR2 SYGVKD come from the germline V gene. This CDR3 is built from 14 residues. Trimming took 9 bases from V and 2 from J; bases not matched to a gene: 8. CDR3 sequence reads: CAIRRTGAPYEQYF. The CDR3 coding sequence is TGTGCCATTCGACGGACAGGGGCTCCCTACGAGCAGTACTTC.

CDR3 DNA sequence: TGTGCCAGCGGTTTATACCTCTCCTACGAGCAGTACTTC. Its protein product is CASGLYLSYEQYF. This chain uses TRBV7-2 with TRBJ2-7, with D uncertain. The CDR3 has 13 residues. Trimming took 8 bases from V and 0 from J, leaving 11 bases between them. Per germline, CDR1 SGHTA and CDR2 FQGNSA.

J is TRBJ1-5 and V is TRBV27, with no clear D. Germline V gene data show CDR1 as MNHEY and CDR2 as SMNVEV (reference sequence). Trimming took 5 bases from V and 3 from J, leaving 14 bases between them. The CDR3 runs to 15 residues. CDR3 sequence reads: CASSQFGTDNQPQHF. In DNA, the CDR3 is TGTGCCAGCAGTCAATTCGGAACAGACAATCAGCCCCAGCATTTT.

The CDR3 DNA follows: TGTGCCAGCAGTGACTCAGGGGAGACTTCACCCCTCCACTTT. The encoded protein is CASSDSGETSPLHF. This chain links TRBV6-4 with TRBJ1-6; D is possibly TRBD1 (5 bases). Germline assignment: CDR1 MRHNA and CDR2 SNTAGT. The CDR3 sequence is 14 residues long. V was shortened by 0 bases and J by 9 bases, with 9 bases between the two germline ends.

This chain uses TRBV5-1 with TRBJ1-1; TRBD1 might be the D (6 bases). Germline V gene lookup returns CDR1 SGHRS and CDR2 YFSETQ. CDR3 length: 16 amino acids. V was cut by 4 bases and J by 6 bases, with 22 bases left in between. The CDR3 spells CASSITPGQGYSEAFF. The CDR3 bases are TGCGCCAGCAGCATCACCCCCGGGCAGGGGTATTCTGAAGCTTTCTTT.

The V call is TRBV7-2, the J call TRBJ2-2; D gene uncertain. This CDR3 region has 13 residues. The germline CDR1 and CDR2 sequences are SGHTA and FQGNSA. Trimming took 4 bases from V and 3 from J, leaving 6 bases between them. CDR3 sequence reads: CASSWDHTGELFF. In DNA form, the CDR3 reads TGTGCCAGCAGCTGGGATCACACCGGGGAGCTGTTTTTT. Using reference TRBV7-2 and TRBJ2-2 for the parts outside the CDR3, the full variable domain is GAGVSQSPSNKVTEKGKDVELRCDPISGHTALYWYRQSLGQGLEFLIYFQGNSAPDKSGLPSDRFSAERTGGSVSTLTIQRTQQEDSAVYLCASSWDHTGELFFGEGSRLTVL.

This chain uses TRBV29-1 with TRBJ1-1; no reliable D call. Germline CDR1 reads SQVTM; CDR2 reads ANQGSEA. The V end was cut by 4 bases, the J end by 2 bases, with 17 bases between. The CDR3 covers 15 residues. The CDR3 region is CSVVKVGGPNTEAFF. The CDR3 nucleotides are TGCAGCGTTGTTAAAGTTGGAGGGCCAAACACTGAAGCTTTCTTT.

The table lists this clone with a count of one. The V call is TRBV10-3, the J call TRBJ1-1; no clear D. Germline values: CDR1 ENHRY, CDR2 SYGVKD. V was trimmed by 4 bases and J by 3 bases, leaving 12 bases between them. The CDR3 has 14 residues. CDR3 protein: CAISVKGRDTEAFF. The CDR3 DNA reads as TGTGCCATCAGTGTAAAGGGTCGTGACACTGAAGCTTTCTTT.

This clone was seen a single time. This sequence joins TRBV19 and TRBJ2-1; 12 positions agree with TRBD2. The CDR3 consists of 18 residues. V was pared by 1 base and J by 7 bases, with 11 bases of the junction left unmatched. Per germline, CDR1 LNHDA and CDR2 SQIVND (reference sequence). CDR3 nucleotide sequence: TGTGCCAGTAGTATAGCCCCCCTACTAGCGGGAGGTTTGAATGAGCAGTTCTTC. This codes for CASSIAPLLAGGLNEQFF.

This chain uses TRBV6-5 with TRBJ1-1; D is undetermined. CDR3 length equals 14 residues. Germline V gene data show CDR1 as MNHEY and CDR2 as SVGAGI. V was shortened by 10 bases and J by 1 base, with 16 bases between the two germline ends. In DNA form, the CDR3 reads TGTGCCACCAAAGGGTCGTTGACGAACACTGAAGCTTTCTTT. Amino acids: CATKGSLTNTEAFF.

CDR3 DNA sequence: TGCGCCAGCAGCCAAGATCGAGCGCTAGCGGGGCTCTCCTACGAGCAGTACTTC. It is translated as CASSQDRALAGLSYEQYF. The rearrangement uses TRBV4-3 and TRBJ2-7; 9 nucleotides align to TRBD2. CDR1 and CDR2 (germline): LGHNA, YSLEER. The CDR3 runs 18 residues. V lost 0 bases, J lost 0 bases, and 9 bases stayed unmatched.

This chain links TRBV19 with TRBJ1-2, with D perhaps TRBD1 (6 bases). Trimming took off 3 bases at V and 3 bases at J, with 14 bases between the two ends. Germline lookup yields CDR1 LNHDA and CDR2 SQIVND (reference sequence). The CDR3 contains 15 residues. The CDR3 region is CASSMPQTGYYGYTF. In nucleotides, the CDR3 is TGTGCCAGTAGTATGCCCCAAACAGGGTACTATGGCTACACCTTC.

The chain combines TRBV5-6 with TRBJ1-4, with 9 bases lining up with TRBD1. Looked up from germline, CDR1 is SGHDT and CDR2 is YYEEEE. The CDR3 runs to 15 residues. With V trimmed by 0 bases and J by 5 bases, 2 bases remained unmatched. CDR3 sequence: CASSLVGTGNEKLFF. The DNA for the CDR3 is TGTGCCAGCAGCTTGGTAGGGACAGGGAATGAAAAACTGTTTTTT.

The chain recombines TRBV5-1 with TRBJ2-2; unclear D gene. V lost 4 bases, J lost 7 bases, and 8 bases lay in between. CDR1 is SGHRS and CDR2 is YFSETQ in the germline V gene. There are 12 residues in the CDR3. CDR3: CASSPFLGELFF. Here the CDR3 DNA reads TGCGCCAGCAGCCCCTTTCTCGGGGAGCTGTTTTTT.

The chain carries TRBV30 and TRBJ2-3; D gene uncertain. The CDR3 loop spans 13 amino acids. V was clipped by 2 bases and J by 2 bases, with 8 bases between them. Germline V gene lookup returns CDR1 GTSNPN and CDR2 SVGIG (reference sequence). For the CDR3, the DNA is TGTGCCTGGAGTTCGGCGGTCACAGATACGCAGTATTTT. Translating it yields CAWSSAVTDTQYF.

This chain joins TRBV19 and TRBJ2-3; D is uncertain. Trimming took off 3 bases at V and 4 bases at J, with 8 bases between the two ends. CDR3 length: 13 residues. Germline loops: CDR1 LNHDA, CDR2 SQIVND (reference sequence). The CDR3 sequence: CASSIIGADTQYF. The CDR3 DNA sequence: TGTGCCAGTAGTATCATTGGGGCAGATACGCAGTATTTT.

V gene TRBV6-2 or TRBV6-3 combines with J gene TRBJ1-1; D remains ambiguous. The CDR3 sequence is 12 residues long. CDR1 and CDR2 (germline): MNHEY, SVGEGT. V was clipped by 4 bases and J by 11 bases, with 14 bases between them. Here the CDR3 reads CASSLVGTGAFF. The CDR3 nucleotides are TGTGCCAGCAGTTTGGTCGGAACCGGGGCTTTCTTT.